This TCR beta chain was observed in a study of blood T cell repertoires in COVID-19. Study-wide context: From T cells, B-cell-depleted T cells, or PBMCs came the material, which was cDNA or gDNA.

Trimming pared 4 bases from V and 3 bases from J, leaving 10 bases between. The CDR3 is 13 amino acids. The V gene's germline CDR1 is SEHNR and CDR2 FQNEAQ (reference sequence). As originally analysed: Reference gene primers were amplified, and this amplification served to estimate nucleated cell counts. Assay: immunoSEQ multiplex PCR; the TCRdb copy retains only in-frame clones and omits some. That table is the source of V, J and clone size, and D and trimming were worked out from the DNA. The sample includes 25,000 to 35,000 clones, approximately 81% of them seen just once. The sequence was obtained from a woman in her sixties with acute or convalescent COVID-19. The chain couples TRBV7-9 to TRBJ2-7, with D tentatively TRBD1 (6 bases). The sequenced sample consisted of peripheral blood. CDR3 DNA: TGTGCCAGCAGCTCCACGGACAGCTACGAGCAGTACTTC. It specifies CASSSTDSYEQYF.